This TCR beta chain was sequenced in a study of T cell responses to AZD1222 COVID-19 vaccine. The ends were cut back, 0 bases at V and 7 bases at J, with 12 bases in the middle. CDR3 size: 14 residues. Germline loops: CDR1 LGHNA, CDR2 YSLEER. Points from the study as a whole: The study reported that nearly half of spike-specific TCRs target unmutated variant regions. Baseline serostatus was positive in only a handful of AZD1222 recipients.

On this clone: Antigen specificity is unknown.

TCRdb keeps only in-frame clones here, not all; method: immunoSEQ multiplex PCR. The sample yields about 97,000 clones, roughly 84% seen once. The chain links TRBV4-3 to TRBJ1-2; no firm D call. The clonotype comes from an adult in good health. Sequences were derived from peripheral blood, sampled on day 0 of AZD1222 vaccination. CDR3 loop: CASSQDGVFGGYTF. In DNA, the CDR3 is TGCGCCAGCAGCCAAGATGGGGTTTTCGGTGGCTACACCTTC.